This T cell receptor (beta chain) was identified during a study of shared clonotypes between healthy human individuals. Notes on this clone: Its antigen is currently unknown.

Profiled with immunoSEQ multiplex PCR; TCRdb holds only in-frame clones, not every one. Of 2 million to 3 million clones in the sample, approximately 94% are singletons; the top ten hold around 0.14%. The study enrolled healthy HIV-negative adults without recent acute infections or vaccinations as donors. Trimming removed 4 bases at V and 0 bases at J, with 14 bases between. The CDR3 loop spans 16 amino acids. CDR1 is SGHTA and CDR2 is FQGNSA in the germline V gene. Notes on the study in general: A few donors had about 5% of their naive CD4 clonotypes in common.

This TCR was recovered from a man aged 18 to 29 in good health. The specimen sequenced was naive CD4+ T cells sorted from blood. The subset is: CD45RA+ positively selected. The V call is TRBV7-2, the J call TRBJ2-3; D is ambiguous. CDR3 residues: CASSSFRSTSTDTQYF. The CDR3 DNA reads as TGTGCCAGCAGCTCCTTCAGGAGTACTAGCACAGATACGCAGTATTTT.